Listed here are 11 T cell receptor beta chains from one sample, sequenced in a study of regulatory T cells in long-lasting Graves disease. To make TCR beta libraries, researchers used iRepertoire HTBI primers and Arm-PCR of CDR3 regions. TCRdb reprocessed the multiplex PCR reads via MiXCR and lists one record per CDR3 protein. The sample lists 450,000 to 700,000 distinct CDR3 sequences, approximately 13% occurring once. Time point indicated: newly diagnosed GD, antithyroid drugs for less than 3 months. Extracted RNA from PBMCs served as the source of the TCR library. These data also formed part of another study, on T cells in Graves' hyperthyroidism and ophthalmopathy.

The specimen comprised peripheral blood mononuclear cells (PBMCs), sampled at new diagnosis, from a patient treated with antithyroid drugs. The receptors here all came from a young man with Graves disease.

This clonotype was counted only a few times. The rearrangement joins TRBV7-9 to TRBJ2-2; 7 nucleotides agree with TRBD2. With 7 bases clipped from V and 5 bases from J, the junction kept 16 bases outside the gene matches. CDR1 and CDR2 (germline): SEHNR, FQNEAQ (reference sequence). The CDR3 loop spans 17 amino acids. CDR3 amino acids: CASTAPPAGEGTGELFF. For the CDR3, the DNA is TGTGCCAGCACCGCCCCCCCGGCGGGAGAGGGAACCGGGGAGCTGTTTTTT. Full variable domain (outside the CDR3, taken from reference TRBV7-9 and TRBJ2-2): DTGVSQNPRHKITKRGQNVTFRCDPISEHNRLYWYRQTLGQGPEFLTYFQNEAQLEKSRLLSDRFSAERPKGSFSTLEIQRTEQGDSAMYLCASTAPPAGEGTGELFFGEGSRLTVL.

This clonotype showed up many times. The J gene is TRBJ1-6, the V gene TRBV7-8; the D is unclear. The germline V gene encodes CDR1 SGHVS and CDR2 FQNEAQ. The CDR3 contains 13 residues. The V gene lost 7 bases and the J gene lost 10 bases, with 14 bases spanning the gap. The CDR3 loop is CASTLTTGSPLHF. The CDR3 DNA follows: TGTGCCAGCACCCTAACCACCGGCTCACCCCTCCACTTT.

This clonotype was detected ten times or more. This chain links TRBV6-2 or TRBV6-3 with TRBJ1-2; 8 nucleotides agree with TRBD1. CDR1 is MNHEY and CDR2 is SVGEGT in the germline V gene. J gave up 3 bases and V 0 bases, and 6 bases lay outside the gene matches. The length of the CDR3 is 16 residues. The DNA of the CDR3 is TGTGCCAGCAGTTACTCGACAGGGGAGGTATACTATGGCTACACCTTC. Its translation: CASSYSTGEVYYGYTF.

This clonotype was found a few times. The genes are TRBV18 and TRBJ2-1; 11 nucleotides match TRBD2. The CDR3 has 12 residues. J was trimmed by 10 bases and V by 6 bases; bases with no gene match: 2. Germline CDR1 KGHSH, CDR2 LQKENI. The CDR3 loop reads CASSSSGREQFF. The CDR3 region has the DNA TGTGCCAGCTCCTCTAGCGGGAGGGAGCAGTTCTTC.

This clonotype has at least ten counts. This chain uses TRBV6-1 with TRBJ1-2; 7 nucleotides align to TRBD1. The CDR3 contains 13 residues. The ends lost 4 bases at V and 4 bases at J; junction bases unmatched: 3. From germline, CDR1 is MNHNS and CDR2 SASEGT. The CDR3 bases are TGTGCCAGCAGTGTACAGGGGACCTATGGCTACACCTTC. It specifies CASSVQGTYGYTF.

This clonotype was observed a handful of times. The junction departs from the called germline gene at one end, perhaps through a read error. This sequence joins TRBV29-1 and TRBJ2-2, with a weak D call TRBD1 (6 bases). Germline V gene sequence: CDR1 SQVTM, CDR2 ANQGSEA. This CDR3 is built from 14 residues. The CDR3 loop is CSVEGGIDTGELFF. The CDR3 region has the DNA TGCAGCGTGGAAGGGGGAATCGACACCGGGGAGCTGTTTTTT.

At least ten counts were recorded for this clonotype. The chain couples TRBV10-3 to TRBJ2-7, with 7 bases lining up with TRBD1. The CDR3 consists of 15 residues. The germline V gene has CDR1 ENHRY and CDR2 SYGVKD. With 4 bases clipped from V and 1 base from J, the junction kept 7 bases outside the gene matches. CDR3 amino acids: CAISAGQELSYEQYF. The DNA for the CDR3 is TGTGCCATCAGTGCTGGACAGGAACTATCCTACGAGCAGTACTTC.

The chain has TRBV5-1 and TRBJ2-1; possibly TRBD1 for D (7 bases). Trimming took off 0 bases at V and 8 bases at J, with 21 bases between the two ends. The germline V gene encodes CDR1 SGHRS and CDR2 YFSETQ. This CDR3 has 17 residues. This chain's CDR3 is CASSLGGGRDSSYEQFF. CDR3 DNA: TGCGCCAGCAGCTTGGGGGGCGGGCGGGACAGTAGTTATGAGCAGTTCTTC.

The table lists this clonotype with many counts. The chain has TRBV7-8 and TRBJ2-1, with 9 bases matching TRBD1. The CDR3 loop spans 13 amino acids. Germline CDR1 is SGHVS and CDR2 is FQNEAQ. V trimming: 4 bases; J trimming: 8 bases; junction bases outside the gene matches: 3. The CDR3 nucleotides read TGTGCCAGCAGCTCACAGGGGGCGGATGAGCAGTTCTTC. Protein product: CASSSQGADEQFF.

This rearrangement joins TRBV11-2 to TRBJ2-7; D might be TRBD2 (6 bases). Trimming took off 4 bases at V and 0 bases at J, with 19 bases between the two ends. The CDR3 length is 17 residues. CDR1 is SGHAT, CDR2 FQNNGV, per germline. The CDR3 is CASSSSQAGRNSYEQYF. The CDR3 DNA is TGTGCCAGCAGCTCCTCCCAGGCGGGGCGGAACTCCTACGAGCAGTACTTC.

J is TRBJ2-1 and V is TRBV9; TRBD1 aligns across 10 bases. The CDR3 contains 15 residues. The germline V gene has CDR1 SGDLS and CDR2 YYNGEE. The trim removed 3 bases at V and 4 bases at J, leaving 4 bases unmatched. The CDR3 sequence: CASSADRGRYNEQFF. The CDR3 DNA follows: TGTGCCAGCAGCGCGGACAGGGGGAGGTACAATGAGCAGTTCTTC.